This entry is about one T cell receptor (beta chain). This sample was taken from a study of blood T cell repertoires in COVID-19. At the level of the study: The cDNA or gDNA used as material had been derived from T cells, B-cell-depleted T cells, or PBMCs.

Sequencing used immunoSEQ multiplex PCR; TCRdb keeps in-frame clones, though not all of them. The sample comprises about 260,000 clones, about four fifths of which are singletons, and 7.5% to 10% rests with the top ten. V lost 0 bases to trimming and J lost 5 bases; unmatched junction nucleotides: 6. This CDR3 has 15 residues. Germline V gives CDR1 SGDLS, CDR2 YYNGEE. The rearrangement uses TRBV9 and TRBJ2-5, with 8 nucleotides matching TRBD1. This TCR came from a woman aged 50 to 60 who had recovered from COVID-19. The sequenced sample consisted of peripheral blood. The CDR3 protein is CASSVGGRGPETQYF. The DNA for the CDR3 is TGTGCCAGCAGCGTAGGAGGCAGGGGGCCGGAGACCCAGTACTTC.